The present entry profiles one TCR beta chain with its context. Its antigen remains unidentified. This sample is part of a study of T cell responses to AZD1222 COVID-19 vaccine. The germline V gene encodes CDR1 KGHSH and CDR2 LQKENI. V dropped 3 bases and J dropped 1 base, with 9 bases sitting between them. CDR3 length equals 14 residues. Notes on the study in general: Females made up more of the donors, who were largely white British, and clonal diversity may have come out too low. In all cases, repertoires were sampled only after the peak T cell response. Only a handful of AZD1222 recipients, six or seven in all, had baseline seropositivity.

Repertoires were generated with immunoSEQ multiplex PCR, while TCRdb's copy carries only in-frame clones and drops some. In the table there are 150,000 to 200,000 clones, around 90% of which are singletons. The TCR comes from an adult who received the AZD1222 COVID-19 vaccine. The material sequenced was peripheral blood, taken 28 days after the second AZD1222 dose. This chain links TRBV18 with TRBJ1-1, with D unresolved. CDR3 residues: CASSPVLPNTEAFF. The DNA for the CDR3 is TGTGCCAGCTCACCGGTCTTGCCGAACACTGAAGCTTTCTTT.